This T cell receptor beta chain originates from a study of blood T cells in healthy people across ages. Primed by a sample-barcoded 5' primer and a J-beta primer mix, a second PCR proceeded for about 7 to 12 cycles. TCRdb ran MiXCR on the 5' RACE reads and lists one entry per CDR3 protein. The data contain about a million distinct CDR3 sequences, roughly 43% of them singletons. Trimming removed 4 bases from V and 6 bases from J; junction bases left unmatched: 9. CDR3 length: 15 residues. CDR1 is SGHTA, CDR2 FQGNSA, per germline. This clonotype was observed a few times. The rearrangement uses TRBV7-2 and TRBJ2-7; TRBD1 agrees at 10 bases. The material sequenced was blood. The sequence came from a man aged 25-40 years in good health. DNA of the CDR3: TGTGCCAGCAGCTCACAGGGACAGGGGACACGCGAGCAGTACTTC. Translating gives CASSSQGQGTREQYF.